This passage covers 26 T cell receptor beta chains from one sample sequenced in a study of T cells in Graves' hyperthyroidism and ophthalmopathy. RNA transcripts gave rise to amplified TCR beta CDR3 regions. TCR CDR3 regions were first amplified by RT-PCR with HTBI primers. TCRdb re-analysed the multiplex PCR reads in MiXCR, keeping a single row per CDR3 protein. The table has over 150,000 distinct CDR3 sequences, around a sixth seen once. Sequencing used blood. The receptors here all came from a woman between 45 and 65 years old with Graves' hyperthyroidism.

This clonotype was counted at least ten times. The chain recombines TRBV20-1 with TRBJ2-5, with D perhaps being TRBD1 or TRBD2 (6 bases each). In germline, CDR1 is DFQATT, CDR2 SNEGSKA (reference sequence). The CDR3 covers 13 residues. The CDR3 nucleotides read TGCAGCCTTTTAAAGGGGGAGGCTCGAGCCCAGTACTTC. Its protein is CSLLKGEARAQYF.

This chain joins TRBV7-8 and TRBJ2-6; D is possibly TRBD2 (5 bases). CDR1 and CDR2 from the germline V gene are SGHVS and FQNEAQ. Trimming left V 10 bases short and J 2 bases short, with 9 bases between. CDR3 length equals 13 residues. The CDR3 here is CAIERAGANVLTF. Written as DNA, the CDR3 is TGTGCCATCGAGAGGGCTGGGGCCAACGTCCTGACTTTC.

This clonotype came up many times. V is TRBV7-9 and J is TRBJ2-7; no definite D call. Trimming left V 1 base short and J 6 bases short, with 7 bases between. The CDR3 loop spans 12 amino acids. The germline CDR1 and CDR2 sequences are SEHNR and FQNEAQ (reference sequence). In DNA form, the CDR3 reads TGTGCCAGCAGCTTAGGGAGTATCGAGCAGTACTTC. Its protein product is CASSLGSIEQYF.

The J gene is TRBJ2-1, the V gene TRBV19, with 7 bases fitting TRBD2. This CDR3 contains 15 residues. J gave up 9 bases and V 5 bases, and 13 bases lay outside the gene matches. From germline, CDR1 is LNHDA and CDR2 SQIVND (reference sequence). CDR3 in amino acids: CASSGLAVQYGEQFF. In DNA, the CDR3 is TGTGCCAGTAGTGGCCTAGCGGTACAATACGGTGAGCAGTTCTTC.

This clonotype was counted many times. CDR3 bases: TGTGCCAGCAGCGTAGTAGGGGGGAGGGCCGTCACCGGGGAGCTGTTTTTT. Its protein product is CASSVVGGRAVTGELFF. This chain links TRBV9 with TRBJ2-2; D possibly corresponds to TRBD2 (7 bases). This CDR3 region has 17 residues. The ends were cut back, 0 bases at V and 4 bases at J, with 16 bases in the middle. The germline CDR1 and CDR2 sequences are SGDLS and YYNGEE. The variable domain in full, completed from reference TRBV9 and TRBJ2-2, reads DSGVTQTPKHLITATGQRVTLRCSPRSGDLSVYWYQQSLDQGLQFLIQYYNGEERAKGNILERFSAQQFPDLHSELNLSSLELGDSALYFCASSVVGGRAVTGELFFGEGSRLTVL.

This clonotype was detected a few times. The chain is built from TRBV4-1 and TRBJ2-7, with 9 bases matching TRBD2. The CDR3 consists of 17 residues. V was clipped by 0 bases and J by 1 base; unmatched bases: 7. Germline values: CDR1 MGHRA, CDR2 YSYEKL. DNA of the CDR3: TGCGCCAGCAGCCAAGATAACGGTAGCGGGAGATCCTACGAGCAGTACTTC. Protein: CASSQDNGSGRSYEQYF.

J is TRBJ2-1 and V is TRBV10-2; D is tentatively TRBD1 or TRBD2 (6 bases each). The germline V and J ends were trimmed by 10 bases and 10 bases, with 17 bases remaining between them. The CDR3 sequence is 12 residues long. The germline gives CDR1 WSHSY, CDR2 SAAADI. The CDR3 loop reads CATHPGGYEQFF. In DNA form, the CDR3 reads TGCGCCACCCACCCCGGGGGCTACGAGCAGTTCTTC.

In this sample, this clonotype turned up many times. The rearrangement joins TRBV11-3 to TRBJ2-7; possibly TRBD2 for D (5 bases). CDR1 and CDR2 (germline): SGHNT, YENEEA. V gave up 10 bases and J gave up 0 bases, with 13 bases separating them. This CDR3 has 13 amino acids. Here the CDR3 DNA reads TGTGCCACCAGATCGGGGAGCTCCTACGAGCAGTACTTC. Translation: CATRSGSSYEQYF.

Ten or more counts support this clonotype. The genes are TRBV6-2 or TRBV6-3 and TRBJ2-2; D remains ambiguous. This CDR3 contains 11 residues. Germline V gene data show CDR1 as MNHEY and CDR2 as SVGEGT. V lost 6 bases, J lost 1 base, and 0 bases lay in between. The CDR3 DNA reads as TGTGCCAGCAGGAACACCGGGGAGCTGTTTTTT. Protein product: CASRNTGELFF.

This clonotype has at least ten counts. The chain joins TRBV7-3 to TRBJ2-1, with 10 bases that match TRBD2. The V and J ends lost 5 bases and 7 bases, in that order; junction bases with no gene match: 8. Germline values: CDR1 SGHTA, CDR2 FQGTGA. The CDR3 runs to 15 residues. The CDR3 DNA sequence: TGTGCCAGCAGCCCAGCGGGAGGGTGGTTGAATGAGCAGTTCTTC. Protein: CASSPAGGWLNEQFF.

This clonotype was detected ten times or more. This chain uses TRBV7-2 with TRBJ2-5; 10 bases map to TRBD2. The V gene end was trimmed by 0 bases and the J gene end by 2 bases; junction bases not matched to a gene: 12. CDR1 is SGHTA, CDR2 FQGNSA, per germline. CDR3 size: 19 residues. As DNA, the CDR3 is TGTGCCAGCAGCTTAGCGTTGGGAGTAGCGGGAGGTTATCAAGAGACCCAGTACTTC. It is translated as CASSLALGVAGGYQETQYF.

This clonotype was seen at least ten times. The chain carries TRBV28 and TRBJ1-5; 11 bases are a match to TRBD1. Unmatched junction bases numbered 11, after V lost 10 bases and J lost 6 bases. Germline loops: CDR1 MDHEN, CDR2 SYDVKM. The CDR3 runs 15 residues. The CDR3 here is CATVKRTGGSQPQHF. The DNA for the CDR3 is TGTGCCACCGTTAAAAGGACAGGGGGCAGTCAGCCCCAGCATTTT.

Many counts were recorded for this clonotype. The chain recombines TRBV6-1 with TRBJ2-7; 8 nucleotides align to TRBD1. Germline V gene lookup returns CDR1 MNHNS and CDR2 SASEGT. Unmatched junction bases numbered 17, after V lost 6 bases and J lost 7 bases. The length of the CDR3 is 16 residues. In DNA, the CDR3 is TGTGCCAGCAGCCGCGGTGAGGCAGGGGGCCTGGGGGAGCAGTACTTC. It is translated as CASSRGEAGGLGEQYF.

This clonotype was found once. An end of the junction does not agree with germline; a read error may underlie this. This chain links TRBV19 with TRBJ2-2, with TRBD2 matching 8 bases. This CDR3 is 16 amino acids long. From germline, CDR1 is LNHDA and CDR2 SQIVND (reference sequence). The CDR3 loop is CASSRLSGANTGELFF. The CDR3 DNA reads as TGTGCCAGTAGCAGACTTAGCGGGGCAAACACCGGGGAGCTATTTTTT. The full variable domain, completed using reference TRBV19 and TRBJ2-2, is DGGITQSPKYLFRKEGQNVTLSCEQNLNHDAMYWYRQDPGQGLRLIYYSQIVNDFQKGDIAEGYSVSREKKESFPLTVTSAQKNPTAFYLCASSRLSGANTGELFFGEGSRLTVL.

This clonotype was detected many times. The V call is TRBV4-2, the J call TRBJ1-6, with TRBD1 identical over 9 bases. This CDR3 is built from 19 residues. Germline CDR1 LGHNA, CDR2 YNFKEQ. J gave up 7 bases and V 4 bases, and 17 bases lay outside the gene matches. CDR3 nucleotides: TGTGCCAGCAGCCGTACCAAACGGACAGGGGCCCTAAGGAATTCACCCCTCCACTTT. This codes for CASSRTKRTGALRNSPLHF.

There are many counts of this clonotype. This chain connects TRBV7-8 to TRBJ2-1; no definite D call. CDR3 size: 15 residues. The germline CDR1 and CDR2 sequences are SGHVS and FQNEAQ. V lost 0 bases and J lost 2, with 8 bases in between. The DNA for the CDR3 is TGTGCCAGCAGCTTAGCGAATTTGGCCTACAATGAGCAGTTCTTC. This gives the protein CASSLANLAYNEQFF.

This clonotype occurred many times. The chain has TRBV7-2 and TRBJ2-1; 9 bases are shared with TRBD2. The CDR3 extends over 15 amino acids. CDR1 is SGHTA, CDR2 FQGNSA, per germline. With V trimmed by 0 bases and J by 5 bases, 2 bases remained unmatched. The CDR3, as DNA: TGTGCCAGCAGCTTAGCTAGCGGGAGACACAATGAGCAGTTCTTC. Translating it yields CASSLASGRHNEQFF.

The table lists this clonotype with many counts. This chain joins TRBV27 and TRBJ2-1, with a tentative D call TRBD2 (6 bases). Germline V gene sequence: CDR1 MNHEY, CDR2 SMNVEV (reference sequence). The CDR3 contains 14 residues. V lost 4 bases to trimming and J lost 4 bases, with 11 bases between them. The CDR3 sequence: CASSSAGPYNEQFF. The CDR3 DNA is TGTGCCAGCAGTTCTGCGGGACCTTACAATGAGCAGTTCTTC.

This clonotype was detected only a few times. The rearrangement joins TRBV19 to TRBJ1-2; D is perhaps TRBD1 (6 bases). Germline values: CDR1 LNHDA, CDR2 SQIVND (reference sequence). CDR3 length: 13 amino acids. The germline V and J ends were trimmed by 9 bases and 2 bases, with 13 bases remaining between them. The CDR3 nucleotides are TGTGCCAGCAAGTTAACAGGGAACTATGGCTACACCTTC. This gives the protein CASKLTGNYGYTF.

The rearrangement joins TRBV6-5 to TRBJ2-7, with a tentative D call TRBD2 (5 bases). CDR3 length: 15 amino acids. Looked up from germline, CDR1 is MNHEY and CDR2 is SVGAGI. Trimming stripped 0 bases from V and 5 bases from J, with 14 bases between. The CDR3 protein is CASSYSGRGNDEQYF. CDR3 coding DNA: TGTGCCAGCAGTTACTCTGGCAGAGGGAACGACGAGCAGTACTTC.

The table lists this clonotype with a few counts. This chain uses TRBV7-6 with TRBJ1-5; possibly TRBD1 for D (5 bases). Between the trimmed V and J ends, which lost 5 bases and 4 bases, there was a span of 15 bases. The CDR3 sequence is 15 residues long. Germline CDR1 is SGHVS and CDR2 is FNYEAQ. CDR3 protein: CASSPLGGPNQPQHF. The CDR3 coding sequence is TGTGCCAGCAGCCCTCTGGGGGGACCGAATCAGCCCCAGCATTTT.

In its sample, this clonotype was seen a few times. This could be a read error, since a much larger clone is one nucleotide away. This sequence joins TRBV15 and TRBJ2-7; no clear D. The end of the DNA aligns better with TRBJ2-1, so the J call may be wrong. CDR3 length equals 15 residues. CDR1 is LNHNV, CDR2 YYDKDF, per germline (reference sequence). This CDR3 reads CATSRDVVSSYEQFF. The CDR3 DNA sequence: TGTGCCACCAGCAGAGATGTCGTGAGCTCCTACGAGCAGTTCTTC.

This clonotype was seen repeatedly, ten times or more. The V and J genes are TRBV12-3 or TRBV12-4 and TRBJ2-7; D tentatively reads TRBD1 or TRBD2 (5 bases each). The V gene lost 6 bases and the J gene lost 4 bases, with 10 bases spanning the gap. This CDR3 region has 12 residues. The chain's CDR3 is CASRSEGYEQYF. CDR3 in DNA: TGTGCCAGCAGGAGCGAGGGGTACGAGCAGTACTTC.

This clonotype has only a few counts. The chain uses TRBV4-2 and TRBJ1-2; 7 bases agree with TRBD1. V trimming: 4 bases; J trimming: 10 bases; junction bases outside the gene matches: 12. CDR3 size: 14 residues. Germline V gives CDR1 LGHNA, CDR2 YNFKEQ. CDR3 coding DNA: TGTGCCAGCAGCCCGCACAGGGGAGAGGGTCCCTACACCTTC. This translates into CASSPHRGEGPYTF.

The CDR3 DNA is TGTGCCAGTAGTACCCTCGGGACAGCTGGGTTAGAGACCCAGTACTTC. Protein sequence: CASSTLGTAGLETQYF. The V and J genes are TRBV19 and TRBJ2-5; 7 bases align to TRBD1. CDR3 length: 16 residues. Germline assignment: CDR1 LNHDA and CDR2 SQIVND (reference sequence). V was pared by 4 bases and J by 4 bases, with 12 bases of the junction left unmatched.

Ten or more counts support this clonotype. The chain links TRBV2 to TRBJ1-2, with 9 bases aligning to TRBD1. CDR1 is SNHLY, CDR2 FYNNEI, per germline. With V trimmed by 6 bases and J by 8 bases, 4 bases remained unmatched. CDR3 length equals 12 residues. Here the CDR3 reads CASRRQGDGYTF. DNA of the CDR3: TGTGCCAGCAGGCGACAGGGGGACGGCTACACCTTC.